This TCR beta chain was sequenced in a study of Graves' ophthalmopathy and Graves' hyperthyroidism. Study observations and caveats: Most thyroid clonotypes with frequency above 0.001 were detected in blood too.

The sequenced template was RNA, covering the TCR beta CDR3 region. A first-round RT-PCR used HTBI primers, followed by a second-round multiplex PCR. TCRdb re-derived calls from the multiplex PCR reads in MiXCR, one entry per CDR3 protein. There are some 400,000 distinct CDR3 sequences in the sample; around 16% occur only once, and 1.5% to 2% lies in the top ten. Ophthalmopathy in the donors was of moderate-to-severe activity, with CAS ≥3, NOSPECS ≥4 and duration under 3 months. Other autoimmune diseases, uncontrolled infections, pregnancy or lactation excluded patients from enrollment. PBMCs were isolated by Ficoll-Paque density gradient centrifugation, using about 10 ml of fresh peripheral blood as the starting material. This clonotype was recorded at least ten times. The antigen remains unidentified. The receptor comes from a woman aged 18-29 years with Graves' ophthalmopathy. Material: peripheral blood.

This CDR3 is CSARPGLAGVGAKNIQYF. The CDR3, as DNA: TGCAGTGCGCGGCCGGGACTAGCGGGAGTTGGCGCCAAAAACATTCAGTACTTC. V and J are TRBV20-1 and TRBJ2-4; the match to TRBD2 covers 14 bases. CDR3 length: 18 residues. V shed 6 bases, J shed 1 base, and the junction held 11 bases outside the gene matches. Looked up from germline, CDR1 is DFQATT and CDR2 is SNEGSKA (reference sequence).